Below are 5 T cell receptor beta chains sequenced from a single sample in a study of T-cell reconstitution after alpha-beta-depleted transplantation in children. Researchers prepared the TCRbeta library using unique molecular identifiers, the study reports. TCRdb re-called the PCR reads with MiXCR, one entry per CDR3 protein. The table lists roughly 500,000 distinct CDR3 sequences, approximately 12% of them singletons. This material consisted of PBMCs from the stem cell graft donor, taken from the stem cell graft. The receptor source for this set is a human donor who donated a stem cell graft to a child with combined immunodeficiency.

The CDR3 DNA sequence: TGTGCCAGCAGCCCTCGTAGCGGGGGGGAATACGAGCAGTACTTC. It encodes CASSPRSGGEYEQYF. V and J are TRBV11-2 and TRBJ2-7; 11 bases map to TRBD2. V lost 5 bases and J lost 4; bases outside the gene matches: 7. Germline CDR1 SGHAT, CDR2 FQNNGV. This CDR3 has 15 amino acids.

In its sample, this clonotype was seen a few times. The J gene is TRBJ2-5, the V gene TRBV20-1, with D uncertain. The CDR3 has 19 amino acids. CDR1 is DFQATT, CDR2 SNEGSKA, per germline (reference sequence). V was pared by 0 bases and J by 0 bases, with 23 bases between. The CDR3 DNA sequence: TGCAGTGCTAGAGATCGGGTTTACGGCGGCCCCCCAAACCAAGAGACCCAGTACTTC. This translates into CSARDRVYGGPPNQETQYF.

At least ten counts were recorded for this clonotype. V and J are TRBV12-3 or TRBV12-4 and TRBJ2-3; tentatively, D is TRBD2 (5 bases). The germline V and J ends were trimmed by 5 bases and 4 bases, with 16 bases remaining between them. CDR3 size: 15 residues. Here the CDR3 DNA reads TGTGCCAGCAGTCCCGGACTGCGGATGGCAGATACGCAGTATTTT. Its translation is CASSPGLRMADTQYF.

J is TRBJ2-7 and V is TRBV24-1, with TRBD2 identical over 11 bases. The CDR3 loop spans 14 amino acids. The V and J ends lost 4 bases and 7 bases, in that order; junction bases with no gene match: 5. From germline, CDR1 is KGHDR and CDR2 SFDVKD. CDR3 sequence (DNA): TGTGCCACCAGTGAGGCCGGGACTAGCGGAGAGCAGTACTTC. This gives the protein CATSEAGTSGEQYF.

This chain connects TRBV5-5 to TRBJ2-7; D is possibly TRBD2 (6 bases). The CDR3 totals 16 residues. In germline, CDR1 is SGHKS, CDR2 YYEKEE (reference sequence). Deletions cut 2 bases from V and 3 bases from J, with 18 bases between. CDR3 region: CASSLFNGGLNYEQYF. The CDR3 bases are TGTGCCAGCAGCTTATTTAACGGGGGTTTAAACTACGAGCAGTACTTC. The whole variable domain, remainder taken from reference TRBV5-5 and TRBJ2-7, is DAGVTQSPTHLIKTRGQQVTLRCSPISGHKSVSWYQQVLGQGPQFIFQYYEKEERGRGNFPDRFSARQFPNYSSELNVNALLLGDSALYLCASSLFNGGLNYEQYFGPGTRLTVT.